What follows describes a single T cell receptor (beta chain). Its specificity is not known. Relative to the germline gene, one junction end is altered; a read error may explain this. Germline V lookup: CDR1 MNHEY, CDR2 SMNVEV (reference sequence). The CDR3 is made up of 17 amino acids. This sample is part of a study of shared clonotypes between healthy human individuals. Study-level findings and limits: The donor pool, a small one, limited the genetic and exposure-history diversity represented.

Assay: immunoSEQ multiplex PCR; the TCRdb copy retains only in-frame clones and omits some. This table holds 1,400,000 or so clones, approximately 98.5% found once. This sequence was found in a man younger than 40 in good health. The sample consisted of naive CD4+ T cells sorted from blood. The subset denotes: CD45RA+ positively selected. The chain is built from TRBV27 and TRBJ2-1; TRBD1 matches 8 bases. The CDR3 nucleotides read TGTGCCAGCAGTTTACTAACCCAGGGGGCCTCCCACAATGAGCAGTTCTTC. Encoded protein: CASSLLTQGASHNEQFF.